This T cell receptor beta chain was sequenced during a study of T cells after yellow fever vaccination. Study conclusions and caveats: Subsequent to the booster, the majority of primary-vaccination clones reappeared (roughly 97% CD4, 85% to 90% CD8). Though weaker, the secondary response peaked faster, on day 5 versus 15.

MiXCR, applied by TCRdb to the 5' RACE reads, yields one record per CDR3 protein. The sample carries about 300,000 distinct CDR3 sequences, 7.5% to 9% recorded once. J gave up 4 bases and V 0 bases, and 12 bases lay outside the gene matches. The length of the CDR3 is 17 residues. The germline V gene encodes CDR1 SGHKS and CDR2 YYEKEE (reference sequence). A word on this clonotype: Its antigen is unknown.

This clonotype was sampled from a man aged 18 to 35 who received the YFV17D yellow fever vaccine. The specimen was CD4+ T cells sorted from PBMCs, collected 5 days after the yellow fever booster vaccination. The V gene is TRBV5-5, the J gene TRBJ2-5, with TRBD2 matching over 7 bases. The CDR3 DNA reads as TGTGCCAGCAGCTTGGCGATCGGGGACTACCTCCCAGAGACCCAGTACTTC. Its protein is CASSLAIGDYLPETQYF. The whole variable domain, filled in from reference TRBV5-5 and TRBJ2-5, reads DAGVTQSPTHLIKTRGQQVTLRCSPISGHKSVSWYQQVLGQGPQFIFQYYEKEERGRGNFPDRFSARQFPNYSSELNVNALLLGDSALYLCASSLAIGDYLPETQYFGPGTRLLVL.